Below, 11 T cell receptor beta chains from the same sample are listed, as sequenced in a study of human T cells and chemical hapten exposure. Via MiXCR, TCRdb re-called the RACE reads, giving one row per CDR3 protein. Among 42,000 or so distinct CDR3 sequences listed, around 3.8% were seen once. Documented time point: patch test 1, 2 weeks after DPC sensitization. Treatment here: therapeutic diphenylcyclopropenone sensitization with weekly scalp DPC. Extraction of total RNA was performed on unfractionated whole blood. Material: whole blood, obtained in connection with sensitization to the hapten diphenylcyclopropenone (DPC). These receptors were taken from a man aged 50-59 years with alopecia areata. Some clones in this sample may be carry-over from other donors' samples.

On this clonotype: A much larger clone lies a single base off, so this may be a read error. The chain employs TRBV5-4 and TRBJ2-3; D not resolved. Germline assignment: CDR1 SGHNT and CDR2 YYREEE (reference sequence). The CDR3 totals 15 residues. CDR3 in DNA: TGTGTCAGCAGCTTGGGTGGTCTTGGCACAGATACGCAGTATTTT. Protein product: CVSSLGGLGTDTQYF.

This clonotype was picked up many times. The CDR3 bases are TGTGCCAGCTCACCAAACGGTGGGGGACTAAGCACAGATACGCAGTATTTT. Translated: CASSPNGGGLSTDTQYF. This rearrangement joins TRBV18 to TRBJ2-3, with 7 positions matching TRBD2. Per germline, CDR1 KGHSH and CDR2 LQKENI. CDR3 length: 17 residues. The ends lost 2 bases at V and 0 bases at J; junction bases unmatched: 8.

This clonotype was observed at least ten times. The chain combines TRBV20-1 with TRBJ1-5; the D gene is possibly TRBD1 (6 bases). Trimming shortened V by 4 bases and J by 0 bases, and 10 bases separated the two germline ends. This CDR3 contains 14 residues. Germline V gene lookup returns CDR1 DFQATT and CDR2 SNEGSKA (reference sequence). The CDR3 coding sequence is TGCAGTGCTACACAGGGAAATAGCAATCAGCCCCAGCATTTT. Translation gives CSATQGNSNQPQHF.

Relative to its sample, this clonotype is medium-sized (0.01 to 0.1%). V is TRBV13 and J is TRBJ2-4; perhaps D is TRBD1 or TRBD2 (6 bases each). Per the germline V gene, CDR1 is PRHDT and CDR2 is FYEKMQ (reference sequence). Trimming left V 3 bases short and J 5 bases short, with 14 bases between. The CDR3 length is 15 residues. The CDR3 nucleotides are TGTGCCAGCAGCTTTCGGGGGCTAAATGAAAACATTCAGTACTTC. Translating gives CASSFRGLNENIQYF.

This clonotype has ten or more counts. Written as DNA, the CDR3 is TGTGCCAGCAGCTTGGACCGGCGGAGCAACACCGGGGAGCTGTTTTTT. Its protein is CASSLDRRSNTGELFF. The V gene is TRBV5-4, the J gene TRBJ2-2; no reliable D call. The germline V gene encodes CDR1 SGHNT and CDR2 YYREEE (reference sequence). The CDR3 is 16 amino acids. Trimming took off 0 bases at V and 2 bases at J, with 11 bases between the two ends.

This clonotype has a count of ten or more. This rearrangement joins TRBV5-1 to TRBJ2-5; D possibly corresponds to TRBD2 (5 bases). Trimming shortened V by 4 bases and J by 5 bases, and 15 bases separated the two germline ends. The CDR3 runs to 14 residues. From germline, CDR1 is SGHRS and CDR2 YFSETQ. The DNA for the CDR3 is TGCGCCAGCAGCCTACCGACGGGGTCGGAGACCCAGTACTTC. Residues: CASSLPTGSETQYF.

This clonotype has a handful of counts. The chain combines TRBV28 with TRBJ2-3, with 8 bases aligning to TRBD2. This CDR3 is 15 amino acids long. V shed 3 bases and J 1 base; nucleotides not matched to a gene: 3. Germline CDR1 is MDHEN and CDR2 is SYDVKM. The CDR3 reads CASSFPAGGTDTQYF. The CDR3 region has the DNA TGTGCCAGCAGTTTTCCAGCGGGAGGCACAGATACGCAGTATTTT. The entire variable domain, with the rest obtained from reference TRBV28 and TRBJ2-3, is as follows: DVKVTQSSRYLVKRTGEKVFLECVQDMDHENMFWYRQDPGLGLRLIYFSYDVKMKEKGDIPEGYSVSREKKERFSLILESASTNQTSMYLCASSFPAGGTDTQYFGPGTRLTVL.

As concerns this clonotype: A much larger clone lies one base from this, so it may be a read error. This chain links TRBV29-1 with TRBJ2-5; either TRBD1 or TRBD2 may supply D (5 bases each). Germline lookup yields CDR1 SQVTM and CDR2 ANQGSEA. The CDR3 is made up of 13 amino acids. The V gene lost 4 bases and the J gene lost 5 bases, with 14 bases spanning the gap. Here the CDR3 DNA reads TGCAGCGTTGGACGGGCCGGGGACGAGACCCAGTACTTC. Translation gives CSVGRAGDETQYF. The whole variable domain, remainder taken from reference TRBV29-1 and TRBJ2-5, is SAVISQKPSRDICQRGTSLTIQCQVDSQVTMMFWYRQQPGQSLTLIATANQGSEATYESGFVIDKFPISRPNLTFSTLTVSNMSPEDSSIYLCSVGRAGDETQYFGPGTRLLVL.

There are many counts of this clonotype. The chain carries TRBV28 and TRBJ2-7, with TRBD1 matching over 10 bases. V trimming: 3 bases; J trimming: 2 bases; junction bases outside the gene matches: 4. CDR1 and CDR2 (germline): MDHEN, SYDVKM. The CDR3 sequence is 15 residues long. The CDR3 DNA follows: TGTGCCAGCAGTTTGGGGGACAGGGGACCCTACGAGCAGTACTTC. It encodes CASSLGDRGPYEQYF.

This clonotype has just a few counts. V gene TRBV2 combines with J gene TRBJ2-7; D not certain. Trimming shortened V by 3 bases and J by 7 bases, and 13 bases separated the two germline ends. The CDR3 is made up of 13 amino acids. Germline V CDR1 and CDR2: SNHLY, FYNNEI. This CDR3 reads CASSDVSLVEQYF. The CDR3 coding sequence is TGTGCCAGCAGTGATGTTTCCCTAGTAGAGCAGTACTTC.

This clonotype was counted ten times or more. J is TRBJ2-1 and V is TRBV9; TRBD2 matches at 11 bases. The CDR3 extends over 13 amino acids. V trimming: 5 bases; J trimming: 6 bases; junction bases outside the gene matches: 1. The germline gives CDR1 SGDLS, CDR2 YYNGEE. In nucleotides, the CDR3 is TGTGCCAGCAGGGGGACTAGCGGCAATGAGCAGTTCTTC. Amino acid sequence: CASRGTSGNEQFF. The entire variable domain, with the rest obtained from reference TRBV9 and TRBJ2-1, is as follows: DSGVTQTPKHLITATGQRVTLRCSPRSGDLSVYWYQQSLDQGLQFLIQYYNGEERAKGNILERFSAQQFPDLHSELNLSSLELGDSALYFCASRGTSGNEQFFGPGTRLTVL.